A single sample gave rise to the 15 T cell receptor beta chains below, sequenced in a study of T cell responses to AZD1222 COVID-19 vaccine. Sequencing was performed with immunoSEQ multiplex PCR; in TCRdb, only in-frame clones are kept and a portion is missing. The table shows approximately 100,000 clones, with about nine tenths occurring only once. Sequenced here: peripheral blood, sampled 28 days after the second AZD1222 dose. These receptors were obtained from an adult who received the AZD1222 COVID-19 vaccine.

The chain joins TRBV14 to TRBJ1-6; 7 nucleotides line up with TRBD1. In germline, CDR1 is SGHDN, CDR2 FVKESK. The length of the CDR3 is 16 residues. The V and J ends lost 4 bases and 10 bases, in that order; junction bases with no gene match: 13. The CDR3 DNA sequence: TGTGCCAGCAGCCGGGGAGGGACAGCCTTTGGATCACCCCTCCACTTT. This codes for CASSRGGTAFGSPLHF.

The chain uses TRBV19 and TRBJ1-2, with D perhaps matching TRBD1 (5 bases). The germline V gene has CDR1 LNHDA and CDR2 SQIVND (reference sequence). Trimming removed 7 bases at V and 8 bases at J, with 17 bases between. The CDR3 has 13 amino acids. The CDR3 protein is CASIDSGFMGYTF. CDR3 coding DNA: TGTGCCAGTATAGATTCAGGGTTTATGGGCTACACCTTC.

The CDR3 DNA reads TGTGCCACCCGGGCGAACGGGGGGTGGGAGACCCAGTACTTC. Protein product: CATRANGGWETQYF. This chain connects TRBV10-3 to TRBJ2-5; 7 bases map to TRBD2. J gave up 5 bases and V 10 bases, and 13 bases lay outside the gene matches. This CDR3 is built from 14 residues. Germline lookup yields CDR1 ENHRY and CDR2 SYGVKD.

The chain combines TRBV28 with TRBJ1-2, with no clear D. Germline CDR1 reads MDHEN; CDR2 reads SYDVKM. V shed 6 bases and J shed 1 base, with 3 bases lying between them. The CDR3 covers 11 residues. Here the CDR3 reads CASRLNYGYTF. In DNA, the CDR3 is TGTGCCAGCAGACTTAACTATGGCTACACCTTC.

This chain uses TRBV9 with TRBJ1-1; D gene uncertain. V lost 6 bases and J lost 7, with 13 bases in between. The CDR3 is 12 amino acids. Germline lookup yields CDR1 SGDLS and CDR2 YYNGEE. Here the CDR3 DNA reads TGTGCCAGCACCGACGACTCTAATGAAGCTTTCTTT. Protein: CASTDDSNEAFF.

The chain combines TRBV19 with TRBJ1-5, with D possibly matching TRBD1 (5 bases). The CDR3 runs to 16 residues. Germline V CDR1 and CDR2: LNHDA, SQIVND (reference sequence). V gave up 0 bases and J gave up 5 bases, with 14 bases separating them. As DNA, the CDR3 is TGTGCCAGTAGTATAGAAAGTTTGGGAGGGGATCAGCCCCAGCATTTT. This codes for CASSIESLGGDQPQHF.

Concerning this clone: Lacking the conserved final phenylalanine or tryptophan, this CDR3 likely reflects a read error. No DNA is shown, since the ends of the CDR3 on it are uncertain; the CDR3 is the one TCRdb lists. V gene TRBV7-9 combines with J gene TRBJ1-2; TRBD1 was called by the table and not checked on the DNA. Germline CDR1 and CDR2: SEHNR and FQNEAQ (reference sequence). The CDR3 is 11 amino acids long, termini counted. CDR3 protein: CASSLTDRTVT.

The rearrangement joins TRBV20-1 to TRBJ1-5, with D maybe TRBD1 (5 bases). The CDR3 loop spans 11 amino acids. Trimming took off 3 bases at V and 5 bases at J, with 5 bases between the two ends. Germline values: CDR1 DFQATT, CDR2 SNEGSKA (reference sequence). CDR3 nucleotides: TGCAGTGCTAGCAGGGATCAGCCCCAGCATTTT. It is translated as CSASRDQPQHF.

The chain couples TRBV7-2 to TRBJ1-3; 7 bases are a match to TRBD1. CDR3 length: 16 amino acids. The V gene end was trimmed by 5 bases and the J gene end by 4 bases; junction bases not matched to a gene: 11. CDR1 is SGHTA, CDR2 FQGNSA, per germline. The DNA for the CDR3 is TGTGCCAGCAGCCCGACAGGGATAGGCAAAGGAAACACCATATATTTT. Translating it yields CASSPTGIGKGNTIYF.

The chain employs TRBV6-5 and TRBJ1-4; D remains unclear. The CDR3 loop spans 13 amino acids. The V end was cut by 7 bases, the J end by 14 bases, with 20 bases between. Germline V gene sequence: CDR1 MNHEY, CDR2 SVGAGI. CDR3 DNA sequence: TGTGCCAGCACCATAAATGGGCAGTTAGGGCTGTTTTTT. Translating gives CASTINGQLGLFF.

Here the CDR3 reads CASSSGWGVNTGELFF. Here the CDR3 DNA reads TGTGCCAGCAGTTCCGGCTGGGGAGTTAACACCGGGGAGCTGTTTTTT. The V call is TRBV27, the J call TRBJ2-2; weak D call: TRBD2 (5 bases). The V gene's germline CDR1 is MNHEY and CDR2 SMNVEV (reference sequence). The CDR3 consists of 16 residues. Deletions cut 4 bases from V and 2 bases from J, with 14 bases between.

J is TRBJ1-6 and V is TRBV2; D is possibly TRBD1 (6 bases). Germline-derived CDR1 and CDR2 are SNHLY and FYNNEI. The CDR3 is made up of 15 amino acids. The V end lost 6 bases, the J end lost 6 bases, and 15 bases lay between the germline ends. This CDR3 reads CASSATGVGNSPLHF. The CDR3 DNA reads as TGTGCCAGCAGCGCGACAGGCGTTGGTAATTCACCCCTCCACTTT.

This sequence joins TRBV11-2 and TRBJ1-2; 7 bases fit TRBD1. Germline CDR1 is SGHAT and CDR2 is FQNNGV. The V gene end was trimmed by 4 bases and the J gene end by 11 bases; junction bases not matched to a gene: 4. This CDR3 comprises 11 residues. The CDR3 DNA follows: TGTGCCAGCAGCTCAGGACAGGAGTACACCTTC. This sequence encodes CASSSGQEYTF.

This clone was observed once. The rearrangement joins TRBV7-2 to TRBJ2-3, with 8 bases lining up with TRBD2. The germline CDR1 and CDR2 sequences are SGHTA and FQGNSA. This CDR3 has 18 residues. The junction had 11 bases not matched to a gene; V was cut back by 1 base and J by 2 bases. The CDR3 nucleotides are TGTGCCAGCAGCTTAGAACGTCTACTAGCGGTTAACACAGATACGCAGTATTTT. Protein sequence: CASSLERLLAVNTDTQYF.

The rearrangement joins TRBV5-4 to TRBJ1-1; 7 nucleotides line up with TRBD1. V gave up 0 bases and J gave up 7 bases; unmatched junction bases: 12. The CDR3 is 16 amino acids. Germline lookup yields CDR1 SGHNT and CDR2 YYREEE (reference sequence). CDR3: CASSLGSVTGSREAFF. The CDR3 DNA sequence: TGTGCCAGCAGCTTGGGCTCTGTGACAGGGTCCCGTGAAGCTTTCTTT.